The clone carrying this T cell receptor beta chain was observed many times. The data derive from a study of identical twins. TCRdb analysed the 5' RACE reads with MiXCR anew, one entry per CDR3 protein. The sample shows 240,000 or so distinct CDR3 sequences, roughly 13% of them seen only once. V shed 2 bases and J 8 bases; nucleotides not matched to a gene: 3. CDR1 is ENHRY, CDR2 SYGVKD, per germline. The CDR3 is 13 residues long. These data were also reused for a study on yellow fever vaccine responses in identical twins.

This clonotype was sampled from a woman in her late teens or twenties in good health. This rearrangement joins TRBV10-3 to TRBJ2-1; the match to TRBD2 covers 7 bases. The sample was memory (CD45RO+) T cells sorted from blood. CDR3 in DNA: TGTGCCATCAGTGAGAATGGGGGGGATGAGCAGTTCTTC. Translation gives CAISENGGDEQFF.